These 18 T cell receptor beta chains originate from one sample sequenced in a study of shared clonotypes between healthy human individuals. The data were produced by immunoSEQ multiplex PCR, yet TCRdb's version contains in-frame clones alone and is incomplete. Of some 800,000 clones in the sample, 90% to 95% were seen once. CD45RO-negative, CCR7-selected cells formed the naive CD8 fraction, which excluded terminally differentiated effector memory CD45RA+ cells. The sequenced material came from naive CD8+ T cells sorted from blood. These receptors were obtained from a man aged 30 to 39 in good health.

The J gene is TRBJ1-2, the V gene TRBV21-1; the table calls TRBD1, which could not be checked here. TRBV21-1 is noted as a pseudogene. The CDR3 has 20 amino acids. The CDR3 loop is CASSKRDPGTGEDMDYGYTF. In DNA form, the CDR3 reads TGTGCCAGCAGCAAAAGGGACCCGGGGACAGGGGAAGATATGGACTATGGCTACACCTTC.

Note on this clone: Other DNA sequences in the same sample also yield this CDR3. The CDR3: CASSLVGGSYNEQFF. The CDR3 coding sequence is TGTGCCAGCAGTTTAGTAGGAGGCTCCTACAATGAGCAGTTCTTC. J is TRBJ2-1 and V is TRBV27; D may be TRBD2 (5 bases). Trimming shortened V by 2 bases and J by 0 bases, and 8 bases separated the two germline ends. The V gene's germline CDR1 is MNHEY and CDR2 SMNVEV (reference sequence). This CDR3 spans 15 amino acids.

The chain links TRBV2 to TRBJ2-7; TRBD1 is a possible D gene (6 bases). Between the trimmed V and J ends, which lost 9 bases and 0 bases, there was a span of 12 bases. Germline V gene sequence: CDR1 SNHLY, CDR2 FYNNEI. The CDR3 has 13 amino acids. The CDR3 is CARGGYLSYEQYF. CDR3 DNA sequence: TGTGCCAGAGGGGGTTACCTCTCCTACGAGCAGTACTTC.

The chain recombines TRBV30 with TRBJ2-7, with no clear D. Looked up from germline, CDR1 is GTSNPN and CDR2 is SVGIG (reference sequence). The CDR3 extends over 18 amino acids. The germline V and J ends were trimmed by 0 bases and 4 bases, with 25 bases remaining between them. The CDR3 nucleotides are TGTGCCTGGAGTGTATTTCCCCCGAGTAGTAAGGAGTTATACGAGCAGTACTTC. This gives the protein CAWSVFPPSSKELYEQYF.

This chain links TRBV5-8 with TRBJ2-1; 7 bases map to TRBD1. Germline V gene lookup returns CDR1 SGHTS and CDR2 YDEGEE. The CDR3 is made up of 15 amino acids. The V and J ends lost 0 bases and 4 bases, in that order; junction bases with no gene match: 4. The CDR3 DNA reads TGTGCCAGCAGCTTGGGGATACAGGGGTACAATGAGCAGTTCTTC. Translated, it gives CASSLGIQGYNEQFF.

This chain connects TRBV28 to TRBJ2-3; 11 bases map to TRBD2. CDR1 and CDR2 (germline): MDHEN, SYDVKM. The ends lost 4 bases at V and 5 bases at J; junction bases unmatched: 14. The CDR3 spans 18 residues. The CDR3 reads CASSWDILAGVGRDTQYF. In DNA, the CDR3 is TGTGCCAGCAGTTGGGATATACTAGCGGGAGTGGGGAGAGATACGCAGTATTTT.

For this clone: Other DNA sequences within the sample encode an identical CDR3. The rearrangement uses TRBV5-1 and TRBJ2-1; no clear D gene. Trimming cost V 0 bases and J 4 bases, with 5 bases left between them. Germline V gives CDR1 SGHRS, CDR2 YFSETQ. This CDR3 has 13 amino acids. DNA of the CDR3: TGCGCCAGCAGCTTGGGTGGATACAATGAGCAGTTCTTC. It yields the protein CASSLGGYNEQFF.

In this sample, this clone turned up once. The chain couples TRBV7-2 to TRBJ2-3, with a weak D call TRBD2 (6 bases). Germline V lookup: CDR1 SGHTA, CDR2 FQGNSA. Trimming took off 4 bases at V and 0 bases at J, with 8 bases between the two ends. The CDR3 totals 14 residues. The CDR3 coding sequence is TGTGCCAGCAGCTACAGCGGGAGCACAGATACGCAGTATTTT. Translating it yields CASSYSGSTDTQYF.

In DNA, the CDR3 is TGTGCCAGCAGATCCAGGGGTAACGGGGCTGAGACCCAGTACTTC. Its translation: CASRSRGNGAETQYF. The chain employs TRBV7-6 and TRBJ2-5; tentative D call: TRBD1 (6 bases). The CDR3 contains 15 residues. V lost 6 bases, J lost 5 bases, and 19 bases lay in between. The germline gives CDR1 SGHVS, CDR2 FNYEAQ.

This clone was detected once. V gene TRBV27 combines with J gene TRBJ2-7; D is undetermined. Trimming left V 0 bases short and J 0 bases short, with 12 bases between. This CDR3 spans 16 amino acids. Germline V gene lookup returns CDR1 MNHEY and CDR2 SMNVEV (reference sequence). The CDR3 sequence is CASSLSFSRSSYEQYF. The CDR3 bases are TGTGCCAGCAGTTTATCATTTTCCCGGAGCTCCTACGAGCAGTACTTC.

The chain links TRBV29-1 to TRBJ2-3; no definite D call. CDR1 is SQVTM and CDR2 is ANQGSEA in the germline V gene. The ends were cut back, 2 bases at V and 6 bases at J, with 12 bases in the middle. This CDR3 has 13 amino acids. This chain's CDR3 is CSVESTVTDTQYF. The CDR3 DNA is TGCAGCGTTGAATCGACGGTTACTGATACGCAGTATTTT.

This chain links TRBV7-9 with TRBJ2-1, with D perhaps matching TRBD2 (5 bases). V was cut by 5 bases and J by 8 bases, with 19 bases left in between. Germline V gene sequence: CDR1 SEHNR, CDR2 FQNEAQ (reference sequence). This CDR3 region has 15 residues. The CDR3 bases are TGTGCCAGCAGCCCCTTGGGGAGCCCCTCCGATGAGCAGTTCTTC. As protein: CASSPLGSPSDEQFF.

The CDR3 protein is CASSNTFYEQYF. As DNA, the CDR3 is TGTGCCAGCAGCAATACTTTTTACGAGCAGTACTTC. The chain employs TRBV7-9 and TRBJ2-7; the D is unclear. V lost 5 bases and J lost 4, with 9 bases in between. The CDR3 spans 12 residues. The V gene's germline CDR1 is SEHNR and CDR2 FQNEAQ (reference sequence).

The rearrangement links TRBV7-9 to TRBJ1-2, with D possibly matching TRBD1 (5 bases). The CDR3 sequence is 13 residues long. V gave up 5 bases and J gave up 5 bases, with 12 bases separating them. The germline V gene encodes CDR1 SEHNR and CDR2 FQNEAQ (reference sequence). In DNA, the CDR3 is TGTGCCAGCAGCCAGGGCGTTAATTATGGCTACACCTTC. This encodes CASSQGVNYGYTF. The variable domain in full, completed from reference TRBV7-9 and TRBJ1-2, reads DTGVSQNPRHKITKRGQNVTFRCDPISEHNRLYWYRQTLGQGPEFLTYFQNEAQLEKSRLLSDRFSAERPKGSFSTLEIQRTEQGDSAMYLCASSQGVNYGYTFGSGTRLTVV.

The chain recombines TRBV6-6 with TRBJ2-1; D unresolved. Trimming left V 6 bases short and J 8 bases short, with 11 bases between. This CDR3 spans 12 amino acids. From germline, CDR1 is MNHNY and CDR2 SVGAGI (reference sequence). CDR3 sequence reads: CASSPFPDEQFF. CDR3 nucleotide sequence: TGTGCCAGCAGCCCGTTTCCGGATGAGCAGTTCTTC.

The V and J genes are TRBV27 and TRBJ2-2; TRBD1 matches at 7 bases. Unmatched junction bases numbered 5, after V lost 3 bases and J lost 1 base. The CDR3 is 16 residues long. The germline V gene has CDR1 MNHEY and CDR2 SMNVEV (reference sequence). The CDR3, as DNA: TGTGCCAGCAGTTTTCCGAGACAGGGGAACACCGGGGAGCTGTTTTTT. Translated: CASSFPRQGNTGELFF.

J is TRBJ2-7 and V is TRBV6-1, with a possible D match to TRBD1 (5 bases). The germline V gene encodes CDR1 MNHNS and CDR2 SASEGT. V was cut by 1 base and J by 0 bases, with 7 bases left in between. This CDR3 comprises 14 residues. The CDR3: CASSEVDSSYEQYF. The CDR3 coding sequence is TGTGCCAGCAGTGAAGTTGACAGCTCCTACGAGCAGTACTTC.

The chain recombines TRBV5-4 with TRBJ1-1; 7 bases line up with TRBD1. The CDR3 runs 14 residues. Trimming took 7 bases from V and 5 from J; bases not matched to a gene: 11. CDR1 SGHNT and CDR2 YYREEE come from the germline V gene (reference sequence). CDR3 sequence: CASGHEGGWTEAFF. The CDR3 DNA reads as TGTGCCAGCGGTCACGAAGGGGGCTGGACTGAAGCTTTCTTT.